The 5 T cell receptor beta chains in this list originate from one sample, sequenced in a study of T cell repertoires in cytomegalovirus infection. Each CDR3 protein gets one entry after TCRdb re-called the reads with MiXCR. Among around 280,000 distinct CDR3 sequences, roughly a tenth were seen once, and the ten largest hold about 2.3%. The specimen sequenced was PBMCs. Receptors were obtained from a human donor in good health (CMV status not recorded). Some clones in this sample may be carry-over from other donors' samples.

In this sample, this clonotype turned up many times. V is TRBV18 and J is TRBJ2-6, with D maybe TRBD1 (6 bases). The CDR3 spans 17 residues. The germline V and J ends were trimmed by 6 bases and 4 bases, with 19 bases remaining between them. Germline V gives CDR1 KGHSH, CDR2 LQKENI. This CDR3 is CASSLIPQGRGANVLTF. In DNA form, the CDR3 reads TGTGCCAGCTCCCTCATCCCCCAGGGGAGAGGGGCCAACGTCCTGACTTTC.

This clonotype has ten or more counts. This chain joins TRBV6-1 and TRBJ2-3, with 7 bases aligning to TRBD1. Germline CDR1 is MNHNS and CDR2 is SASEGT. The CDR3 runs to 14 residues. V lost 3 bases to trimming and J lost 2 bases; unmatched junction nucleotides: 2. The CDR3 loop reads CASSDRGYTDTQYF. The CDR3 nucleotides read TGTGCCAGCAGTGACAGGGGGTACACAGATACGCAGTATTTT.

Many counts were recorded for this clonotype. The rearrangement joins TRBV23-1 to TRBJ2-1; TRBD1 matches 11 bases. TRBV23-1 is assigned to the ORF class and has an uncertain function. V was pared by 6 bases and J by 4 bases, with 5 bases of the junction left unmatched. This CDR3 region has 15 residues. The CDR3 reads CASSPGQGVYNEQFF. CDR3 in DNA: TGCGCCAGCAGCCCGGGACAGGGGGTTTACAATGAGCAGTTCTTC.

This clonotype occurred a few times. This chain joins TRBV7-9 and TRBJ2-1, with D perhaps TRBD2 (6 bases). The germline CDR1 and CDR2 sequences are SEHNR and FQNEAQ (reference sequence). The CDR3 spans 15 residues. V lost 5 bases, J lost 2 bases, and 13 bases lay in between. The CDR3 DNA sequence: TGTGCCAGCAGCCGAGCGGGTTCTACCTACAATGAGCAGTTCTTC. It specifies CASSRAGSTYNEQFF. The complete variable domain, with remaining parts taken from reference TRBV7-9 and TRBJ2-1, reads DTGVSQNPRHKITKRGQNVTFRCDPISEHNRLYWYRQTLGQGPEFLTYFQNEAQLEKSRLLSDRFSAERPKGSFSTLEIQRTEQGDSAMYLCASSRAGSTYNEQFFGPGTRLTVL.

This clonotype was detected many times. V usage is TRBV28 and J usage is TRBJ2-6; D is possibly TRBD2 (6 bases). Trimming took 10 bases from V and 0 from J, leaving 25 bases between them. Germline lookup yields CDR1 MDHEN and CDR2 SYDVKM. The CDR3 consists of 19 residues. The CDR3 nucleotides are TGTGCCATCTCCTCTCCACCCGGGACTGGCATCTCTGGGGCCAACGTCCTGACTTTC. Amino acids: CAISSPPGTGISGANVLTF.